This is a list of T cell receptor beta chains from one sample in a study of OX40 agonist ivuxolimab in advanced cancers. Using immunoSEQ multiplex PCR, the repertoire was profiled, and TCRdb retains in-frame clones only, with some absent. Of 65,000 to 80,000 clones in the sample, roughly 90% were seen once. The input for sequencing was CD4+ or CD8+ T cells sorted from blood, taken in a trial of the OX40 agonist ivuxolimab. The receptors were sampled from an adult with an advanced solid tumor such as melanoma, head and neck, liver or kidney cancer. The CDR3 runs from the conserved cysteine through the conserved F or W. A D gene is named only where the DNA matches it firmly. Expanded clones are given a class, and other clones once, few, many or no size at all.

TRBJ2-1	-	-	TRBV5-4	TGTGCCAGCAGCACGGGACTTACTCTCTACAATGAGCAGTTCTTC	CASSTGLTLYNEQFF
TRBJ2-6	-	-	TRBV7-9	TGTGCCAGCAGCTTAGCTCAGGGCTCTGGGGCCAACGTCCTGACTTTC	CASSLAQGSGANVLTF
TRBJ1-4	-	-	TRBV5-1	TGCGCCAGCAGCTTGGCCGCAACTAATGAAAAACTGTTTTTT	CASSLAATNEKLFF
TRBJ1-5	-	-	TRBV7-2	TGTGCCAGCAGCTTAGCGCGGGCCGGCGGCAATCAGCCCCAGCATTTT	CASSLARAGGNQPQHF
TRBJ2-3	-	-	TRBV7-6	TGTGCCAGCAGCCCTGCCAGGGTTGGCACAGATACGCAGTATTTT	CASSPARVGTDTQYF
TRBJ2-7	-	TRBD2	TRBV19	TGTGCCAGTAGTATCACCCTCGTAGCGGGAGGGTTATACGAGCAGTACTTC	CASSITLVAGGLYEQYF
TRBJ1-3	once	-	TRBV9	TGTGCCAGCAGCGTAGCCCCACAGGGATCCTCTGGAAACACCATATATTTT	CASSVAPQGSSGNTIYF
TRBJ1-1	once	-	TRBV7-9	TGTGCCAGCAGCAGGAAGGGCGAAGCTTTCTTT	CASSRKGEAFF
TRBJ2-5	-	TRBD1	TRBV7-9	TGTGCCAGCAGCCACACCTCGACAGGGATTGCGACCCAGTACTTC	CASSHTSTGIATQYF
TRBJ1-5	-	-	TRBV7-9	TGTGCCAGCAGCAAGACCGAGAATCAGCCCCAGCATTTT	CASSKTENQPQHF
TRBJ1-1	-	TRBD1	TRBV10-3	TGTGCCATCACCGGGACAGGGAACACTGAAGCTTTCTTT	CAITGTGNTEAFF
TRBJ1-1	once	-	TRBV7-2	TGTGCCAGCAGCTTAGTGGGTTCGGAAGCTTTCTTT	CASSLVGSEAFF
TRBJ2-7	-	TRBD1	TRBV5-6	TGTGCCAGCAGCGCCCTAACCGGGACAGGGAAAAGCTACGAGCAGTACTTC	CASSALTGTGKSYEQYF
TRBJ2-1	-	-	TRBV9	TGTGCCAGCAGCGTAGAGGGGTTTGGAGCACGTGAGCAGTTCTTC	CASSVEGFGAREQFF
TRBJ2-2	-	TRBD1	TRBV27	TGTGCCAGCAGTTTCTCGGGACAGGGGGTGGGGACCGGGGAGCTGTTTTTT	CASSFSGQGVGTGELFF
TRBJ2-5	-	TRBD2	TRBV7-2	TGTGCCAGCAGCTTGGAGGCGGGGGTTTGGGAGACCCAGTACTTC	CASSLEAGVWETQYF
TRBJ1-6	-	-	TRBV2	TGTGCCAGATCCCTCGCGGGACAACCAGCAGATTCACCCCTCCACTTT	CARSLAGQPADSPLHF
TRBJ2-7	-	TRBD2	TRBV30	TGTGCCTGGAGTGTAACTAGCGGATCCTACGAGCAGTACTTC	CAWSVTSGSYEQYF
TRBJ1-2	once	-	TRBV5-4	TGTGCCAGCAGCCCTCAGGGGTTAGACTATGGCTACACCTTC	CASSPQGLDYGYTF
TRBJ2-3	-	TRBD2	TRBV11-3	TGTGCCAGCAGCTTAACCGGGACTAGCGGGACATTCGGTAGCACAGATACGCAGTATTTT	CASSLTGTSGTFGSTDTQYF
TRBJ2-5	-	TRBD1	TRBV6-6	TGTGCCAGCAGTGGGACAGAAGAGACCCAGTACTTC	CASSGTEETQYF
TRBJ2-5	-	TRBD2	TRBV5-1	TGCGCCAGCAGCACGGGACTAGCGGGAGGGCCCTCCCAAGAGACCCAGTACTTC	CASSTGLAGGPSQETQYF
TRBJ1-1	-	-	TRBV2	TGTGCCAGCGCTACCCTGGGGAACACTGAAGCTTTCTTT	CASATLGNTEAFF
TRBJ2-7	-	TRBD1	TRBV6-5	TGTGCCAGCAGTCAGGGGGTCGGGCAGTACTTC	CASSQGVGQYF
TRBJ2-7	-	TRBD2	TRBV7-2	TGTGCCAGCAGCTTATCCGCTAGCGGGATAACCTACGAGCAGTACTTC	CASSLSASGITYEQYF
TRBJ1-5	-	-	TRBV5-1	TGCGCCAGCAGCTTCGGGGGCAATCAGCCCCAGCATTTT	CASSFGGNQPQHF
TRBJ1-4	-	TRBD1	TRBV7-2	TGTGCCAGCAGCTTAGAAGGGTCCGGGACAGGGTGGGAAAAACTGTTTTTT	CASSLEGSGTGWEKLFF
TRBJ2-3	-	-	TRBV5-1	TGCGCCAGCAGCCCCCGGGAGGGACAGGGCACGAATACGCAGTATTTT	CASSPREGQGTNTQYF
TRBJ1-5	once	TRBD1	TRBV7-2	TGTGCCAGCAGCTTAGGTGGACAGGCGCATCAGCCCCAGCATTTT	CASSLGGQAHQPQHF
TRBJ1-6	-	TRBD1	TRBV27	TGTGCCAGCAGATCGACGTACGGGACAGTAAATTCACCCCTCCACTTT	CASRSTYGTVNSPLHF
TRBJ2-3	-	TRBD2	TRBV30	TGTGCCCAGGGAGGGACTAGCACAGATACGCAGTATTTT	CAQGGTSTDTQYF
TRBJ2-1	-	TRBD2	TRBV4-2	TGTGCCAGCAGCAAAGAGGTAGGACTAGCGGGAAGTTACAATGAGCAGTTCTTC	CASSKEVGLAGSYNEQFF
TRBJ1-2	-	TRBD1	TRBV11-2	TGTGCCAGCAATATAGGAACAGGGGGGTTAGGTGGCTACACCTTC	CASNIGTGGLGGYTF
TRBJ1-4	-	TRBD1	TRBV7-9	TGTGCCAGCAGCTTAGATCTTACAGGGGGCGATGAAAAACTGTTTTTT	CASSLDLTGGDEKLFF
TRBJ2-6	-	-	TRBV29-1	TGCAGCGCCGCCATCTCTGGGGCCAACGTCCTGACTTTC	CSAAISGANVLTF
TRBJ2-2	-	-	TRBV30	TGTGCCTGGAGTGTACGGACACCGAACACCGGGGAGCTGTTTTTT	CAWSVRTPNTGELFF
TRBJ1-1	-	TRBD1	TRBV16	TGTGCCAGCAGCCCCCCGACAGGGGAGAACACTGAAGCTTTCTTT	CASSPPTGENTEAFF
TRBJ2-7	-	-	TRBV11-2	TGTGCCAGCAGCTTAAGTCGCGTAGTCTCCTACGAGCAGTACTTC	CASSLSRVVSYEQYF
TRBJ1-6	-	-	TRBV27	TGTGCCAGCAGTCAAACGACGGTCTATAATTCACCCCTCCACTTT	CASSQTTVYNSPLHF
TRBJ1-3	-	TRBD1	TRBV7-2	TGTGCCAGCAGCTTGTTTTACAGGGGTGGAAACACCATATATTTT	CASSLFYRGGNTIYF
TRBJ1-1	once	TRBD1	TRBV5-1	TGCGCCAGCAGCTTGAGGGGTTTAGGGGGCAGGAACACTGAAGCTTTCTTT	CASSLRGLGGRNTEAFF
TRBJ1-1	-	-	TRBV5-8	TGTGCCAGCAGCTTCTCGGGCGGGACGTACACTGAAGCTTTCTTT	CASSFSGGTYTEAFF
TRBJ2-3	-	-	TRBV5-1	TGCGCCAGCACATCCTCGCTAGCCACAGATACGCAGTATTTT	CASTSSLATDTQYF
TRBJ2-7	-	-	TRBV5-1	TGCGCCAGCAGCTTGCCAGACCCCCACGAGCAGTACTTC	CASSLPDPHEQYF